Sequencing of this T cell receptor (beta chain) was carried out in a study of blood T cell repertoires in COVID-19. In the study overall: The samples span acute and convalescent COVID-19 from the United States, Italy and Spain. The analysed material was cDNA or gDNA that came from T cells, B-cell-depleted T cells, or PBMCs.

The V gene end was trimmed by 5 bases and the J gene end by 7 bases; junction bases not matched to a gene: 6. The CDR3 has 14 residues. The V gene's germline CDR1 is KGHSH and CDR2 LQKENI. The authors' processing: Researchers report that nucleated cell counts were estimated from reference gene primer amplification. Data came from immunoSEQ multiplex PCR; TCRdb stores just in-frame clones and leaves some out. V, J and clone size derive from that table, while D and trimming were established from the DNA sequence. Of about 99,000 clones listed, 82% are singletons. This sequence joins TRBV18 and TRBJ1-4, with TRBD1 matching 8 bases. The TCR comes from a man aged 60-69 years with acute or convalescent COVID-19. The sequencing input was peripheral blood. CDR3 protein: CASSTQGVFEKLFF. CDR3 coding DNA: TGTGCCAGCTCAACACAGGGGGTCTTTGAAAAACTGTTTTTT.